Included here is one TCR beta chain sequence, with context. The antigen remains unidentified. Sequenced by immunoSEQ multiplex PCR; TCRdb stores in-frame clones only, minus some. The sample lists some 150,000 clones, 85% to 95% occurring once. Between the trimmed V and J ends, which lost 5 bases and 2 bases, there was a span of 17 bases. The CDR3 extends over 16 amino acids. Looked up from germline, CDR1 is SGHVS and CDR2 is FNYEAQ. These data belong to a study of T cell responses to AZD1222 COVID-19 vaccine. Points from the study as a whole: A rise in Spike-specific TCR breadth and depth followed two AZD1222 doses. Vaccine-related CD4 TCRs covered spike, predominating at 160-218 and 743-854. In all cases, repertoires were sampled only after the peak T cell response. Baseline antibody screening turned up just six seropositive AZD1222 recipients.

The sequences come from peripheral blood, collected on day 0 of AZD1222 vaccination. The clonotype originates from an adult in good health. This chain links TRBV7-6 with TRBJ2-3; the D gene is possibly TRBD2 (7 bases). The CDR3 nucleotides are TGTGCCAGCAGCCAAGGGGGGGGCACCTCCACAGATACGCAGTATTTT. Protein: CASSQGGGTSTDTQYF.